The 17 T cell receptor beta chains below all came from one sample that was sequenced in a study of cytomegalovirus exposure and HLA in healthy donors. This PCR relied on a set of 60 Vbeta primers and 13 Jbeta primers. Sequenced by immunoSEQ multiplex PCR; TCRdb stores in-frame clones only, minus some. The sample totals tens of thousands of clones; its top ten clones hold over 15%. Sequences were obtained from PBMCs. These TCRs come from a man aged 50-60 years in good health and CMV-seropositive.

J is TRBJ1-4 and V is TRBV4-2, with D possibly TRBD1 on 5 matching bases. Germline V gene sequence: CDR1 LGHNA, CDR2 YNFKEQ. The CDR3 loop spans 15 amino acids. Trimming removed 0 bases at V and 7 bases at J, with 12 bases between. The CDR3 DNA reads TGTGCCAGCAGCCAAGATAGGGGAGGGTTTGAAAAACTGTTTTTT. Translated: CASSQDRGGFEKLFF.

CDR3 nucleotides: TGTGCCAGCAGCTTAGAAACAGGGGGCTGGGGCTACACCTTC. Amino acid sequence: CASSLETGGWGYTF. V usage is TRBV7-9 and J usage is TRBJ1-2, with 9 bases that match TRBD1. The CDR3 contains 14 residues. The J segment lost 8 bases and the V segment lost 1 base, leaving 5 bases of the junction unmatched. Germline CDR1 and CDR2: SEHNR and FQNEAQ (reference sequence).

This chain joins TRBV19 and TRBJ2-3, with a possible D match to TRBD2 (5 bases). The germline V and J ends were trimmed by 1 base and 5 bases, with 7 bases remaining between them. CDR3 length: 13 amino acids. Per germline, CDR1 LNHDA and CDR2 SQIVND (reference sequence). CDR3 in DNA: TGTGCCAGTAGTATAGTCGGGGAAGATACGCAGTATTTT. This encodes CASSIVGEDTQYF.

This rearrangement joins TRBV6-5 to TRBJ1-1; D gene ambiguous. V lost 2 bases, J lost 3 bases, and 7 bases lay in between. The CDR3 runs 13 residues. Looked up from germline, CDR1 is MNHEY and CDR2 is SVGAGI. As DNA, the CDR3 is TGTGCCAGCAGTTACGAGGTGTACACTGAAGCTTTCTTT. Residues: CASSYEVYTEAFF.

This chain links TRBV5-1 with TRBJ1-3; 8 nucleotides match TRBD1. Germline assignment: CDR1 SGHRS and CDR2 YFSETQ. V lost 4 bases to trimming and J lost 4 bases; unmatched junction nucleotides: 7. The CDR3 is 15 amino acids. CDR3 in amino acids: CASSPRTGSGNTIYF. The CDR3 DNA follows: TGCGCCAGCAGCCCCAGGACAGGGAGCGGAAACACCATATATTTT.

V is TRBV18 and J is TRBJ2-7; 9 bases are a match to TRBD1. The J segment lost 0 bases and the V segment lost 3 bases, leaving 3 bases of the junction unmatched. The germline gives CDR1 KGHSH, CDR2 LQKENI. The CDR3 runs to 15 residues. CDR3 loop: CASSPGTGLSYEQYV. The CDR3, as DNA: TGTGCCAGCTCACCGGGGACAGGGCTCTCCTACGAGCAGTACGTC.

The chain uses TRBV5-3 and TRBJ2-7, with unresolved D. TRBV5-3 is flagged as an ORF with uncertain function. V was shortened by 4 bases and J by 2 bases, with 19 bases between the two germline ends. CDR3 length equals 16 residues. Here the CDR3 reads CARSPRLEPLPYEQYV. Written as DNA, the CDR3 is TGTGCCAGAAGCCCCCGCTTGGAGCCACTGCCCTACGAGCAGTACGTC.

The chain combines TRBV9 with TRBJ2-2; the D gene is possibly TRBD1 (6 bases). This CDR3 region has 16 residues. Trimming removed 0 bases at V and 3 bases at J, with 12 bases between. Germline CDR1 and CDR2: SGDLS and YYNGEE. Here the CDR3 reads CASSVDPRGDTGELFF. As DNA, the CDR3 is TGTGCCAGCAGCGTAGATCCCAGGGGAGACACCGGGGAGCTGTTTTTT.

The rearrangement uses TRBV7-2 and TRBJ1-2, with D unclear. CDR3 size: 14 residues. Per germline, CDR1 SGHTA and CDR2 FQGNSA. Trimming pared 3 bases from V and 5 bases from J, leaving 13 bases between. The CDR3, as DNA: TGTGCCAGCAGCTTCCAGGAGGTAGGATATGGCTACACCTTC. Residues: CASSFQEVGYGYTF.

For the CDR3, the DNA is TGTGCCAGCAGCTTAAACTCCCAGGGCGTGTACGAGCAGTACTTC. Protein: CASSLNSQGVYEQYF. The chain has TRBV11-1 and TRBJ2-7; D might be TRBD1 (5 bases). The CDR3 is 15 amino acids. Per germline, CDR1 SGHAT and CDR2 FQDESV (reference sequence). Trimming removed 2 bases at V and 4 bases at J, with 15 bases between.

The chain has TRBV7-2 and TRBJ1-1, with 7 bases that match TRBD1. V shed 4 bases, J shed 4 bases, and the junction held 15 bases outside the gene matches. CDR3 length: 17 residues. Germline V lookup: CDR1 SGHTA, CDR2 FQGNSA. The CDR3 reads CASSSQGGMAASTEAFF. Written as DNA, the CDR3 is TGTGCCAGCAGCTCGCAGGGGGGTATGGCTGCAAGCACTGAAGCTTTCTTT.

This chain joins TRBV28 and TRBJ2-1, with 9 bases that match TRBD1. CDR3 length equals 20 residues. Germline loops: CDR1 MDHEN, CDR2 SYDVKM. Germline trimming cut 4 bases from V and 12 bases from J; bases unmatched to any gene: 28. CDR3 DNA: TGTGCCAGCAGTTCGGCCTACAACAGGGGGCTGGGTAGCGAATTCTTAGTGCAGTTCTTC. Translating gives CASSSAYNRGLGSEFLVQFF.

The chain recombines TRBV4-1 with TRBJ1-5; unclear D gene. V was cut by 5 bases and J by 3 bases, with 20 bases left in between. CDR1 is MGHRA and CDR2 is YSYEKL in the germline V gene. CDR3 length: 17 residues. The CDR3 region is CASSLSLSRGINQPQHF. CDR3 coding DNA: TGCGCCAGCAGCTTAAGCCTAAGTCGAGGAATCAATCAGCCCCAGCATTTT.

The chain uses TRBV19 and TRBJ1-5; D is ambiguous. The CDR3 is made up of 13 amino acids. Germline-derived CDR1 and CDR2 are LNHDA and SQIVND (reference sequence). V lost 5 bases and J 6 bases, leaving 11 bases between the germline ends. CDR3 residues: CASSPGMAQPQHF. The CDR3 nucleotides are TGTGCCAGTAGTCCGGGTATGGCTCAGCCCCAGCATTTT.

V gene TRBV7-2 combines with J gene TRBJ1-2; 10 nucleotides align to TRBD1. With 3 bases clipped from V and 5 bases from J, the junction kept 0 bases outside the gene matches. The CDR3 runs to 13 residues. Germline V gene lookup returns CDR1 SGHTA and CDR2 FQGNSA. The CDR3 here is CASSLDRGYGYTF. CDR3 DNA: TGTGCCAGCAGCTTGGACAGGGGGTATGGCTACACCTTC.

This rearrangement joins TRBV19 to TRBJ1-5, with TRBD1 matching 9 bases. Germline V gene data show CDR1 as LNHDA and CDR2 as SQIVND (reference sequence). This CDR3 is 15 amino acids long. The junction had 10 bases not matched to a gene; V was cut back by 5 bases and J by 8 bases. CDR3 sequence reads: CASSSGTGKGEPQHF. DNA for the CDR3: TGTGCCAGTAGTTCTGGGACAGGGAAGGGCGAGCCCCAGCATTTT.

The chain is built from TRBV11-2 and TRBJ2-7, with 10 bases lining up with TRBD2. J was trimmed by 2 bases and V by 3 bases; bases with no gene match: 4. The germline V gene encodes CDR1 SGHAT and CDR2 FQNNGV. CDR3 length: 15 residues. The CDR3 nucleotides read TGTGCCAGCAGCTTGGGACTAGCGACCACCTACGAGCAGTACGTC. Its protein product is CASSLGLATTYEQYV.